These 28 T cell receptor beta chains were all obtained from the same sample, sequenced in a study of blood T cell repertoires in COVID-19. Measured with immunoSEQ multiplex PCR; TCRdb has only the in-frame clones, and not every one. The data show approximately 350,000 clones, with roughly 90% seen just once and 2.5% to 3% held by the top ten. Specimen: PBMCs or T cells enriched from blood (not recorded which). These receptors were collected from a woman in her thirties who had recovered from COVID-19.

The chain employs TRBV19 and TRBJ1-6; TRBD1 matches at 11 bases. The length of the CDR3 is 15 residues. J was trimmed by 7 bases and V by 5 bases; bases with no gene match: 4. Germline CDR1 reads LNHDA; CDR2 reads SQIVND (reference sequence). In nucleotides, the CDR3 is TGTGCCAGTAGTCCTGGACAGGGGGCGAATTCACCCCTCCACTTT. This translates into CASSPGQGANSPLHF.

The chain's CDR3 is CASSPTGAKNIQYF. For the CDR3, the DNA is TGTGCCAGCAGCCCGACGGGAGCCAAAAACATTCAGTACTTC. The J gene is TRBJ2-4, the V gene TRBV5-4; D not resolved. V was cut by 4 bases and J by 0 bases, with 8 bases left in between. Germline V lookup: CDR1 SGHNT, CDR2 YYREEE (reference sequence). This CDR3 has 14 amino acids.

This chain uses TRBV11-3 with TRBJ2-1; 8 bases align to TRBD2. The CDR3 has 13 amino acids. With V trimmed by 8 bases and J by 4 bases, 4 bases remained unmatched. Germline V gene lookup returns CDR1 SGHNT and CDR2 YENEEA. This CDR3 is CASARGGYNEQFF. In nucleotides, the CDR3 is TGTGCCAGCGCCCGGGGGGGATACAATGAGCAGTTCTTC.

This rearrangement joins TRBV28 to TRBJ2-2, with 9 bases that match TRBD1. The germline CDR1 and CDR2 sequences are MDHEN and SYDVKM. V dropped 6 bases and J dropped 5; count of bases not matched to a gene: 7. This CDR3 is built from 15 residues. For the CDR3, the DNA is TGTGCCAGCAGGCCAGCCGGGACAGGGACCGGGGAGCTGTTTTTT. Amino acid sequence: CASRPAGTGTGELFF.

CDR3 in amino acids: CASTGLADNEQFF. The CDR3 DNA follows: TGTGCCAGCACAGGACTAGCGGACAATGAGCAGTTCTTC. This sequence joins TRBV2 and TRBJ2-1; TRBD2 aligns across 10 bases. The CDR3 runs 13 residues. V lost 7 bases to trimming and J lost 5 bases; unmatched junction nucleotides: 2. The germline CDR1 and CDR2 sequences are SNHLY and FYNNEI.

The gene calls are TRBV6-1 and TRBJ2-2; the match to TRBD2 covers 14 bases. With V trimmed by 4 bases and J by 2 bases, 3 bases remained unmatched. The CDR3 is made up of 17 amino acids. From germline, CDR1 is MNHNS and CDR2 SASEGT. CDR3 protein: CASSGLAGGINTGELFF. CDR3 in DNA: TGTGCCAGCAGTGGACTAGCGGGGGGGATAAACACCGGGGAGCTGTTTTTT.

This sequence joins TRBV2 and TRBJ1-5; D uncertain. CDR1 and CDR2 from the germline V gene are SNHLY and FYNNEI. The CDR3 is 15 amino acids. The V end was cut by 3 bases, the J end by 0 bases, with 9 bases between. CDR3 DNA: TGTGCCAGCAGTGAGACTCGGAGTAGCAATCAGCCCCAGCATTTT. As protein: CASSETRSSNQPQHF.

The V gene is TRBV29-1, the J gene TRBJ1-2, with 8 bases lining up with TRBD1. In germline, CDR1 is SQVTM, CDR2 ANQGSEA. The CDR3 is made up of 13 amino acids. V lost 6 bases and J lost 4; bases outside the gene matches: 7. The CDR3 region has the DNA TGCAGCGTCGGCGCAGGGGGCAGCTATGGCTACACCTTC. Its protein is CSVGAGGSYGYTF.

This chain links TRBV7-8 with TRBJ1-2; weak D call: TRBD1 (5 bases). CDR3 length equals 15 residues. Trimming left V 5 bases short and J 5 bases short, with 18 bases between. Germline-derived CDR1 and CDR2 are SGHVS and FQNEAQ. The CDR3 here is CASSPAGGVSYGYTF. In DNA, the CDR3 is TGTGCCAGCAGCCCTGCTGGGGGGGTATCTTATGGCTACACCTTC.

The chain joins TRBV16 to TRBJ1-4, with 8 positions matching TRBD1. The CDR3 covers 14 residues. The germline V gene has CDR1 KGHSY and CDR2 FQNENV. Trimming cost V 4 bases and J 7 bases; bases outside gene matches: 5. For the CDR3, the DNA is TGTGCCAGCAGCCCAGACAGGGGTGGTGAAAAACTGTTTTTT. Translating it yields CASSPDRGGEKLFF.

V usage is TRBV7-9 and J usage is TRBJ2-2; no reliable D call. Germline values: CDR1 SEHNR, CDR2 FQNEAQ (reference sequence). The germline V and J ends were trimmed by 0 bases and 1 base, with 6 bases remaining between them. CDR3 length: 15 amino acids. The CDR3 spells CASSLASGNTGELFF. In DNA, the CDR3 is TGTGCCAGCAGCTTAGCGTCCGGGAACACCGGGGAGCTGTTTTTT.

V usage is TRBV28 and J usage is TRBJ1-1; 8 bases line up with TRBD1. Germline CDR1 and CDR2: MDHEN and SYDVKM. After removal of 7 bases from V and 3 bases from J, the junction contained 4 bases not matched to a gene. The CDR3 is 13 residues long. The CDR3 region is CASKRQGYTEAFF. The CDR3, as DNA: TGTGCCAGCAAACGACAGGGGTACACTGAAGCTTTCTTT.

The chain recombines TRBV21-1 with TRBJ2-6; TRBD2 reflects the table's D call only, with no check against the DNA. TRBV21-1 is deemed a pseudogene. The CDR3 length is 18 residues. CDR3 loop: CASSKVRGGLSGANVLTF. The CDR3 bases are TGTGCCAGCAGCAAAGTAAGGGGAGGCCTCTCTGGGGCCAACGTCCTGACTTTC.

This clone was seen only a few times. The rearrangement links TRBV4-2 to TRBJ2-1; a weak D match, TRBD1 (6 bases). Trimming pared 0 bases from V and 3 bases from J, leaving 15 bases between. Germline CDR1 reads LGHNA; CDR2 reads YNFKEQ. The CDR3 loop spans 17 amino acids. CDR3 DNA sequence: TGTGCCAGCAGCCAAGATCTCGGCAGGGGCCTCTACAATGAGCAGTTCTTC. Its translation: CASSQDLGRGLYNEQFF.

CDR3 in DNA: TGTGCCAGCACCCCAGATCCGGGCGGGGGGTATGGCTACACCTTC. Translated: CASTPDPGGGYGYTF. The V call is TRBV27, the J call TRBJ1-2; TRBD1 might be the D (5 bases). The germline CDR1 and CDR2 sequences are MNHEY and SMNVEV (reference sequence). This CDR3 has 15 residues. V lost 7 bases, J lost 5 bases, and 20 bases lay in between.

This clone was seen only a few times. This chain connects TRBV5-6 to TRBJ1-6; TRBD1 aligns across 11 bases. Looked up from germline, CDR1 is SGHDT and CDR2 is YYEEEE. The CDR3 is made up of 14 amino acids. Losses at the gene ends were 0 bases for V and 12 bases for J; bases not matched to a gene: 2. This chain's CDR3 is CASSLGTGGLPLHF. In DNA, the CDR3 is TGTGCCAGCAGCTTGGGGACAGGGGGCTTACCCCTCCACTTT.

The chain links TRBV6-5 to TRBJ1-2; 7 nucleotides match TRBD1. This CDR3 is 15 amino acids long. In germline, CDR1 is MNHEY, CDR2 SVGAGI. The junction had 15 bases not matched to a gene; V was cut back by 6 bases and J by 8 bases. For the CDR3, the DNA is TGTGCCAGCAGGCAAAACAGGGGAATTAGGGGGGGCTACACCTTC. This sequence encodes CASRQNRGIRGGYTF.

The chain carries TRBV4-1 and TRBJ2-1; the match to TRBD2 covers 12 bases. The CDR3 spans 18 residues. Trimming at V came to 5 bases and at J to 8 bases, leaving 16 bases not matched to a gene. CDR1 is MGHRA and CDR2 is YSYEKL in the germline V gene. CDR3 residues: CASSSRTSGTTTSYEQFF. The CDR3 DNA reads TGCGCCAGCAGCTCCCGGACTAGCGGGACGACTACATCGTATGAGCAGTTCTTC.

This chain uses TRBV6-5 with TRBJ1-1; TRBD1 aligns across 11 bases. The trim removed 6 bases at V and 6 bases at J, leaving 6 bases unmatched. Germline loops: CDR1 MNHEY, CDR2 SVGAGI. CDR3 length equals 14 residues. The CDR3 DNA follows: TGTGCCAGCAGACGTCCGGGACAGGGGGCTGAAGCTTTCTTT. Protein: CASRRPGQGAEAFF.

The CDR3 DNA sequence: TGCGCCAGCAGCTTGTGGGGAGGGTTGGACGAAAAACTGTTTTTT. It specifies CASSLWGGLDEKLFF. The rearrangement joins TRBV5-1 to TRBJ1-4; no firm D call. The CDR3 runs to 15 residues. Germline CDR1 SGHRS, CDR2 YFSETQ. The ends were cut back, 1 base at V and 8 bases at J, with 15 bases in the middle.

This chain connects TRBV9 to TRBJ1-2; TRBD1 matches at 7 bases. The V gene's germline CDR1 is SGDLS and CDR2 YYNGEE. This CDR3 comprises 15 residues. With 5 bases clipped from V and 2 bases from J, the junction kept 9 bases outside the gene matches. The CDR3 DNA sequence: TGTGCCAGCAGTTCAGCCCCACAGGGGAACTATGGCTACACCTTC. This encodes CASSSAPQGNYGYTF.

The J gene is TRBJ1-3, the V gene TRBV28; 8 bases match TRBD1. The CDR3 totals 16 residues. Losses at the gene ends were 3 bases for V and 0 bases for J; bases not matched to a gene: 4. Germline lookup yields CDR1 MDHEN and CDR2 SYDVKM. Here the CDR3 reads CASSFGQGVSGNTIYF. CDR3 coding DNA: TGTGCCAGCAGTTTTGGACAGGGAGTCTCTGGAAACACCATATATTTT.

The J gene is TRBJ1-1, the V gene TRBV7-9, with D tentatively TRBD1 (6 bases). The CDR3 contains 14 residues. V lost 4 bases, J lost 4 bases, and 13 bases lay in between. The germline CDR1 and CDR2 sequences are SEHNR and FQNEAQ (reference sequence). CDR3 amino acids: CASSSSEGGTEAFF. CDR3 coding DNA: TGTGCCAGCAGCTCTTCGGAAGGGGGCACTGAAGCTTTCTTT.

V and J are TRBV5-5 and TRBJ2-2; 10 bases match TRBD2. In germline, CDR1 is SGHKS, CDR2 YYEKEE (reference sequence). The V gene end was trimmed by 0 bases and the J gene end by 5 bases; junction bases not matched to a gene: 1. The CDR3 runs 15 residues. CDR3 DNA sequence: TGTGCCAGCAGCTTGGCACTAGCGGGAACCGGGGAGCTGTTTTTT. Translated: CASSLALAGTGELFF.

This sequence joins TRBV2 and TRBJ1-6, with TRBD1 matching over 7 bases. CDR1 SNHLY and CDR2 FYNNEI come from the germline V gene. J was trimmed by 3 bases and V by 1 base; bases with no gene match: 0. The CDR3 totals 15 residues. The CDR3 here is CASSEGDSYNSPLHF. The CDR3 bases are TGTGCCAGCAGTGAAGGGGACAGCTATAATTCACCCCTCCACTTT.

This clone was detected only a few times. This chain joins TRBV9 and TRBJ2-2, with D possibly TRBD1 on 5 matching bases. Germline values: CDR1 SGDLS, CDR2 YYNGEE. Trimming removed 3 bases from V and 4 bases from J, with 10 bases in between. The length of the CDR3 is 14 residues. As DNA, the CDR3 is TGTGCCAGCAGCGGCAGGGCTGGCACCGGGGAGCTGTTTTTT. Its protein product is CASSGRAGTGELFF. The complete variable domain, with remaining parts taken from reference TRBV9 and TRBJ2-2, reads DSGVTQTPKHLITATGQRVTLRCSPRSGDLSVYWYQQSLDQGLQFLIQYYNGEERAKGNILERFSAQQFPDLHSELNLSSLELGDSALYFCASSGRAGTGELFFGEGSRLTVL.

The rearrangement links TRBV5-1 to TRBJ2-5; 11 bases line up with TRBD2. The junction had 0 bases not matched to a gene; V was cut back by 6 bases and J by 2 bases. The germline CDR1 and CDR2 sequences are SGHRS and YFSETQ. The CDR3 is made up of 13 amino acids. The CDR3, as DNA: TGCGCCAGCACTAGCGGGGGGCAAGAGACCCAGTACTTC. Encoded protein: CASTSGGQETQYF. The full variable domain, its missing parts supplied by reference TRBV5-1 and TRBJ2-5, is KAGVTQTPRYLIKTRGQQVTLSCSPISGHRSVSWYQQTPGQGLQFLFEYFSETQRNKGNFPGRFSGRQFSNSRSEMNVSTLELGDSALYLCASTSGGQETQYFGPGTRLLVL.

The chain has TRBV6-1 and TRBJ1-1; D is unresolved. Trimming shortened V by 2 bases and J by 1 base, and 5 bases separated the two germline ends. The CDR3 is 13 residues long. Germline values: CDR1 MNHNS, CDR2 SASEGT. The CDR3 here is CASSERGNTEAFF. The DNA for the CDR3 is TGTGCCAGCAGTGAACGAGGGAACACTGAAGCTTTCTTT.